Listed here are 21 T cell receptor beta chains from one sample, sequenced in a study of beta chain features in type 1 diabetes. Of the isolated RNA, all was reverse transcribed, and so the sequenced material was expressed TCRB transcripts. The repertoire was sequenced with immunoSEQ multiplex PCR; TCRdb's copy has only in-frame clones and lacks some. The sample gives 150,000 to 170,000 clones, over 9% of which show up once; approximately 0.46% is in the top ten. Antigens for these TCRs are unknown. General study findings and limits: In every one of the four CD4+ subsets, TCRB CDR3s were moderately but significantly shorter in Type 1 diabetes patients.

Sequencing used central memory CD4+ T cells from blood. These TCRs come from a man aged 25-40 years with type 1 diabetes.

This chain uses TRBV2 with TRBJ2-5; weak D call: TRBD2 (5 bases). Trimming pared 7 bases from V and 2 bases from J, leaving 11 bases between. Germline lookup yields CDR1 SNHLY and CDR2 FYNNEI. The length of the CDR3 is 13 residues. CDR3 loop: CASIGVVQETQYF. For the CDR3, the DNA is TGTGCCAGCATCGGGGTGGTACAAGAGACCCAGTACTTC.

The chain employs TRBV30 and TRBJ2-6; perhaps TRBD2 as D (5 bases). The CDR3 contains 15 residues. CDR1 is GTSNPN, CDR2 SVGIG, per germline (reference sequence). V lost 0 bases and J 2 bases, leaving 8 bases between the germline ends. The CDR3 protein is CAWSVGVTGANVLTF. Written as DNA, the CDR3 is TGTGCCTGGAGTGTCGGGGTGACTGGGGCCAACGTCCTGACTTTC.

The CDR3 reads CASLDRIQETQYF. CDR3 in DNA: TGTGCCAGCCTTGACAGGATCCAAGAGACCCAGTACTTC. This chain links TRBV2 with TRBJ2-5; a possible D gene is TRBD1 (6 bases). Germline V gene lookup returns CDR1 SNHLY and CDR2 FYNNEI. The ends were cut back, 8 bases at V and 1 base at J, with 11 bases in the middle. This CDR3 has 13 residues.

The chain uses TRBV6-6 and TRBJ2-5; D is uncertain. The germline V gene encodes CDR1 MNHNY and CDR2 SVGAGI (reference sequence). The CDR3 length is 12 residues. V lost 7 bases and J lost 4, with 10 bases in between. CDR3 in DNA: TGTGCCAGCACCTCCGAGCGAGAGACCCAGTACTTC. It is translated as CASTSERETQYF.

This clone was found a few times. This chain links TRBV28 with TRBJ2-5; tentatively, D is TRBD2 (5 bases). The V and J ends lost 5 bases and 5 bases respectively, with 9 bases between them. In germline, CDR1 is MDHEN, CDR2 SYDVKM. The CDR3 loop spans 12 amino acids. The DNA of the CDR3 is TGTGCCAGCAGTGTGGGAGTTGAGACCCAGTACTTC. Translated: CASSVGVETQYF.

There are a few counts of this clone. J is TRBJ2-7 and V is TRBV7-9; D unclear. V was clipped by 7 bases and J by 0 bases, with 10 bases between them. CDR3 size: 13 residues. The germline V gene encodes CDR1 SEHNR and CDR2 FQNEAQ (reference sequence). In DNA form, the CDR3 reads TGTGCCAGCACCCTCGCGGACTCCTACGAGCAGTACTTC. Translated: CASTLADSYEQYF.

A few counts support this clone. The rearrangement links TRBV4-3 to TRBJ2-1, with D possibly TRBD2 on 6 matching bases. Germline lookup yields CDR1 LGHNA and CDR2 YSLEER. V was pared by 0 bases and J by 8 bases, with 17 bases between. The CDR3 has 16 residues. The CDR3 spells CASSQDYRDFGHEQFF. The CDR3 coding sequence is TGCGCCAGCAGCCAAGATTATAGGGACTTCGGCCATGAGCAGTTCTTC.

This clone was recorded a few times. The chain is built from TRBV4-3 and TRBJ2-3, with D uncertain. Germline loops: CDR1 LGHNA, CDR2 YSLEER. The CDR3 sequence is 17 residues long. Trimming took off 0 bases at V and 0 bases at J, with 13 bases between the two ends. The CDR3 sequence: CASSQDHNGFSTDTQYF. The CDR3 DNA sequence: TGCGCCAGCAGCCAAGATCATAACGGTTTTAGCACAGATACGCAGTATTTT.

This clone was seen more than once but under ten times. This chain links TRBV2 with TRBJ1-1; TRBD1 matches 9 bases. Germline-derived CDR1 and CDR2 are SNHLY and FYNNEI. CDR3 length equals 15 residues. Trimming cost V 2 bases and J 5 bases; bases outside gene matches: 6. CDR3 DNA sequence: TGTGCCAGCAGTGAACAGGGACAGGGAGGGACTGAAGCTTTCTTT. This gives the protein CASSEQGQGGTEAFF.

This rearrangement joins TRBV9 to TRBJ2-5; no firm D call. The CDR3 is 13 amino acids. Trimming removed 0 bases at V and 9 bases at J, with 12 bases between. The germline gives CDR1 SGDLS, CDR2 YYNGEE. The CDR3 coding sequence is TGTGCCAGCAGCGTAGGAGGAAGCGCGGCCCAGTACTTC. Protein sequence: CASSVGGSAAQYF.

In this sample, this clone turned up a few times. The rearrangement links TRBV30 to TRBJ2-3; D gene uncertain. The germline gives CDR1 GTSNPN, CDR2 SVGIG (reference sequence). V lost 6 bases and J 4 bases, leaving 11 bases between the germline ends. The CDR3 loop spans 12 amino acids. CDR3 sequence (DNA): TGTGCCTGTAGCCCTGCGGCAGATACGCAGTATTTT. Its protein product is CACSPAADTQYF.

The sample holds a few counts of this clone. This sample includes further DNA sequences coding for the same CDR3. V gene TRBV7-9 combines with J gene TRBJ2-1; TRBD2 matches at 10 bases. Germline V CDR1 and CDR2: SEHNR, FQNEAQ (reference sequence). The CDR3 has 16 amino acids. The V gene end was trimmed by 0 bases and the J gene end by 4 bases; junction bases not matched to a gene: 3. The CDR3 DNA reads TGTGCCAGCAGCTTAGCCCTAGCGGGAGTATACAATGAGCAGTTCTTC. Translating it yields CASSLALAGVYNEQFF.

This clone appeared a few times. The chain uses TRBV5-1 and TRBJ2-2; D may be TRBD2 (5 bases). The germline V gene encodes CDR1 SGHRS and CDR2 YFSETQ. The CDR3 is made up of 15 amino acids. V was clipped by 6 bases and J by 0 bases, with 12 bases between them. The CDR3 region is CASTPGSANTGELFF. As DNA, the CDR3 is TGCGCCAGCACCCCGGGAAGCGCGAACACCGGGGAGCTGTTTTTT.

This chain connects TRBV7-2 to TRBJ1-1, with D hard to call. V gave up 1 base and J gave up 7 bases, with 7 bases separating them. Germline CDR1 reads SGHTA; CDR2 reads FQGNSA. The CDR3 is 12 amino acids. In DNA, the CDR3 is TGTGCCAGCAGCTTAGGCAGGTATGAAGCTTTCTTT. It is translated as CASSLGRYEAFF.

This clone has just a few counts. This chain joins TRBV30 and TRBJ2-1; 13 bases line up with TRBD2. Germline V gene lookup returns CDR1 GTSNPN and CDR2 SVGIG (reference sequence). There are 18 residues in the CDR3. V shed 3 bases and J 6 bases; nucleotides not matched to a gene: 14. CDR3 DNA: TGTGCCTGGAGAGCACCCGGGACTAGCGGGAATAGTGTCAATGAGCAGTTCTTC. This sequence encodes CAWRAPGTSGNSVNEQFF.

The genes are TRBV7-9 and TRBJ1-2; D is undetermined. CDR1 is SEHNR and CDR2 is FQNEAQ in the germline V gene (reference sequence). This CDR3 has 13 amino acids. Trimming shortened V by 5 bases and J by 5 bases, and 12 bases separated the two germline ends. The CDR3: CASSPPIGYGYTF. The CDR3 bases are TGTGCCAGCAGCCCCCCGATCGGGTATGGCTACACCTTC.

In its sample, this clone was seen a few times. The genes are TRBV4-2 and TRBJ2-7; 8 bases are shared with TRBD2. J was trimmed by 5 bases and V by 8 bases; bases with no gene match: 14. Germline V CDR1 and CDR2: LGHNA, YNFKEQ. The CDR3 has 15 residues. CDR3 protein: CASSWESSGMNEQYF. CDR3 nucleotides: TGTGCCAGCTCTTGGGAGAGTAGCGGGATGAACGAGCAGTACTTC.

The chain links TRBV21-1 to TRBJ1-5; the table's D call, TRBD1, was not checked against the DNA. TRBV21-1 is described as a pseudogene. The CDR3 extends over 14 amino acids. CDR3 DNA: TGTGCCAGTTGTTTGGACAGGGTGAATCAGCCCCAGCATTTT. Encoded protein: CASCLDRVNQPQHF.

The chain couples TRBV28 to TRBJ2-7; TRBD2 might be the D (5 bases). V was trimmed by 4 bases and J by 0 bases, leaving 22 bases between them. The CDR3 has 18 amino acids. Germline loops: CDR1 MDHEN, CDR2 SYDVKM. The CDR3 spells CASSSISYGVSSSYEQYF. DNA for the CDR3: TGTGCCAGCAGTTCCATCTCTTACGGGGTCTCAAGCTCCTACGAGCAGTACTTC. Drawing the rest from reference TRBV28 and TRBJ2-7, the complete variable domain is DVKVTQSSRYLVKRTGEKVFLECVQDMDHENMFWYRQDPGLGLRLIYFSYDVKMKEKGDIPEGYSVSREKKERFSLILESASTNQTSMYLCASSSISYGVSSSYEQYFGPGTRLTVT.

This chain joins TRBV7-9 and TRBJ2-2; D ambiguous. CDR3 length: 14 amino acids. Germline CDR1 is SEHNR and CDR2 is FQNEAQ (reference sequence). V was shortened by 5 bases and J by 4 bases, with 11 bases between the two germline ends. In DNA form, the CDR3 reads TGTGCCAGCAGCCTAGGAAGTAGCACCGGGGAGCTGTTTTTT. Its protein is CASSLGSSTGELFF.

The rearrangement joins TRBV29-1 to TRBJ2-1, with 10 bases aligning to TRBD1. Germline CDR1 and CDR2: SQVTM and ANQGSEA. J was trimmed by 12 bases and V by 6 bases; bases with no gene match: 14. The CDR3 has 14 amino acids. The CDR3, as DNA: TGCAGCGTCAGAGCCCGGGACAGGGGACAAATGCAGTTCTTC. Translation: CSVRARDRGQMQFF.